This T cell receptor beta chain was captured by sequencing in a study of high-grade serous ovarian cancer treatment subgroups. Overall study context: Each sample yielded on average around 7,500 unique TCR beta rearrangements from roughly 15,000 reads.

Using immunoSEQ multiplex PCR, the repertoire was profiled, and TCRdb retains in-frame clones only, with some absent. The sample gives about 5,200 clones, more than 60% of which show up once; 15% is in the top ten. Tumor tissue was taken before any definitive surgery or chemotherapy was given. Per germline, CDR1 MGHRA and CDR2 YSYEKL. J was trimmed by 1 base and V by 3 bases; bases with no gene match: 4. The CDR3 length is 15 residues. This clone has just a few counts. The sample comprised tumor tissue. The TCR originated in a human donor with high-grade serous ovarian cancer. The V and J genes are TRBV4-1 and TRBJ1-1, with 8 bases fitting TRBD1. CDR3 sequence: CASSHTGTGNTEAFF. CDR3 DNA: TGCGCCAGCAGCCACACCGGGACAGGGAACACTGAAGCTTTCTTT.